Listed below are T cell receptor beta chains from one sample, sequenced in a study of control samples from healthy donors and cancer patients. Using immunoSEQ multiplex PCR, the repertoire was profiled, and TCRdb retains in-frame clones only, with some absent. The ten most abundant clones cover roughly 2% of a sample with fewer than 200,000 clones. The sequencing sample was made of blood. All receptors derive from a woman under 40 in good health. The CDR3 runs from the conserved cysteine through the conserved F or W. D genes are given only for firm matches.

D | length | J | V | CDR3 | DNA
- | 17 | TRBJ1-6 | TRBV5-5 | CASSLRGARMYNSPLHF | TGTGCCAGCAGCTTGCGGGGAGCGAGAATGTATAATTCACCCCTCCACTTT
TRBD2 | 15 | TRBJ2-1 | TRBV3-1/TRBV3-2 | CASSPGTSGNNEQFF | TGTGCCAGCAGCCCCGGGACTAGCGGGAACAATGAGCAGTTCTTC
- | 16 | TRBJ1-1 | TRBV4-1 | CASSARRDLSNTEAFF | TGCGCCAGCAGCGCCAGGAGGGACTTATCGAACACTGAAGCTTTCTTT
- | 14 | TRBJ1-6 | TRBV3-1/TRBV3-2 | CASSFVEDNSPLHF | TGTGCCAGCAGCTTTGTGGAGGATAATTCACCCCTCCACTTT
TRBD1 | 13 | TRBJ1-1 | TRBV5-1 | CASSSGQESLVFF | TGCGCCAGCAGCTCCGGACAGGAAAGTCTCGTTTTCTTT
TRBD2 | 16 | TRBJ2-7 | TRBV28 | CASSGGRGEYLYEQYF | TGTGCCAGCAGTGGCGGCCGGGGGGAGTACCTCTACGAGCAGTACTTC
- | 14 | TRBJ1-1 | TRBV5-1 | CASSLERSNTEAFF | TGCGCCAGCAGCTTGGAGCGGTCTAACACTGAAGCTTTCTTT
TRBD1 | 14 | TRBJ2-7 | TRBV28 | CASRRQGDSYEQYF | TGTGCCAGCAGACGACAGGGCGACTCCTACGAGCAGTACTTC
- | 13 | TRBJ1-2 | TRBV2 | CATPPGGVYGYTF | TGTGCCACCCCCCCTGGGGGGGTCTATGGCTACACCTTC
- | 15 | TRBJ2-7 | TRBV5-1 | CASRLRAGGFGEQYF | TGCGCCAGCAGGCTAAGAGCCGGGGGCTTTGGCGAGCAGTACTTC
TRBD2 | 15 | TRBJ2-1 | TRBV6-5 | CASSHSGGLINEQFF | TGTGCCAGCAGTCATAGCGGGGGGCTTATCAATGAGCAGTTCTTC
- | 13 | TRBJ1-2 | TRBV11-2 | CASSLGIRRGYTF | TGTGCCAGCAGCTTAGGTATCAGGCGGGGCTACACCTTC
TRBD1 | 15 | TRBJ2-1 | TRBV10-3 | CAIKSGQGAGNEQFF | TGTGCCATAAAGTCCGGACAGGGGGCTGGGAATGAGCAGTTCTTC
- | 15 | TRBJ1-4 | TRBV6-1 | CASSELGGGGEKLFF | TGTGCCAGCAGTGAACTGGGGGGTGGGGGTGAAAAACTGTTTTTT
- | 14 | TRBJ1-6 | TRBV19 | CASMDTWGGSPLHF | TGTGCCAGTATGGATACTTGGGGCGGATCACCCCTCCACTTT
- | 13 | TRBJ1-6 | TRBV2 | CATLIQGNSPLHF | TGTGCCACCTTAATACAGGGTAACTCACCCCTCCACTTT
- | 12 | TRBJ1-2 | TRBV5-1 | CASSGIFDGYTF | TGCGCCAGCAGCGGGATCTTTGATGGCTACACCTTC
TRBD2 | 17 | TRBJ2-2 | TRBV5-1 | CASSPLLAGDRGGELFF | TGCGCCAGCAGCCCCCTCCTAGCGGGGGACCGTGGCGGGGAGCTGTTTTTT
- | 15 | TRBJ2-7 | TRBV7-9 | CASSLLGQGSYEQYF | TGTGCCAGCAGCTTATTGGGTCAGGGGTCCTACGAGCAGTACTTC
- | 15 | TRBJ1-5 | TRBV15 | CATSRVGLSNQPQHF | TGTGCCACCAGCAGAGTCGGTCTTAGCAATCAGCCCCAGCATTTT
- | 13 | TRBJ2-7 | TRBV15 | CATSSGRVYEQYF | TGTGCCACCAGCAGTGGCAGGGTCTACGAGCAGTACTTC
- | 15 | TRBJ1-2 | TRBV5-5 | CASSLAVWQPYGYTF | TGTGCCAGCAGCTTGGCTGTGTGGCAACCCTATGGCTACACCTTC
TRBD1 | 16 | TRBJ2-7 | TRBV25-1 | CASSEIGDRGSYEQYF | TGTGCCAGCAGTGAAATCGGGGACAGAGGTTCCTACGAGCAGTACTTC
- | 13 | TRBJ2-4 | TRBV30 | CAWNGGAENIQYF | TGTGCCTGGAATGGGGGAGCGGAAAACATTCAGTACTTC
- | 15 | TRBJ1-4 | TRBV30 | CAWSVLGGTNEKLFF | TGTGCCTGGAGTGTACTGGGCGGAACTAATGAAAAACTGTTTTTT
TRBD2 | 15 | TRBJ2-3 | TRBV7-9 | CASSFSGGRTDTQYF | TGTGCCAGCAGCTTTAGCGGGGGCCGCACAGATACGCAGTATTTT
TRBD2 | 16 | TRBJ2-3 | TRBV27 | CASSPRLAGLLDTQYF | TGTGCCAGCAGTCCCCGACTAGCGGGCTTGCTGGATACGCAGTATTTT
TRBD1 | 16 | TRBJ1-3 | TRBV28 | CASSPPQGSSGNTIYF | TGTGCCAGCAGCCCCCCACAGGGGAGCTCTGGAAACACCATATATTTT
- | 13 | TRBJ2-1 | TRBV11-3 | CASSLSPRREQFF | TGTGCCAGCAGCTTGAGCCCCCGTCGTGAGCAGTTCTTC
- | 14 | TRBJ2-5 | TRBV27 | CASSSRTGQETQYF | TGTGCCAGCAGTTCCCGGACTGGCCAAGAGACCCAGTACTTC
TRBD1 | 18 | TRBJ2-1 | TRBV29-1 | CSVEDHKRTGKIYNEQFF | TGCAGCGTTGAAGACCACAAACGGACAGGGAAGATCTACAATGAGCAGTTCTTC
TRBD1 | 14 | TRBJ1-5 | TRBV10-3 | CAISGTGAIQPQHF | TGTGCCATCAGTGGGACAGGGGCAATTCAGCCCCAGCATTTT
TRBD1 | 17 | TRBJ2-4 | TRBV11-2 | CASRLLGGGLAKNIQYF | TGTGCCAGCAGACTGCTAGGGGGCGGGCTAGCCAAAAACATTCAGTACTTC
- | 17 | TRBJ2-5 | TRBV5-1 | CASSLASGLGTQETQYF | TGCGCCAGCAGCTTGGCCAGCGGGTTGGGGACCCAAGAGACCCAGTACTTC
- | 15 | TRBJ1-2 | TRBV19 | CASSILGTFGGGYTF | TGTGCCAGTAGTATACTCGGGACGTTCGGAGGAGGCTACACCTTC
- | 17 | TRBJ1-5 | TRBV9 | CASSVGSNPAGDQPQHF | TGTGCCAGCAGCGTAGGGTCCAATCCTGCTGGGGATCAGCCCCAGCATTTT
- | 14 | TRBJ1-6 | TRBV18 | CASSPTVFNSPLHF | TGTGCCAGCTCACCCACAGTATTTAATTCACCCCTCCACTTT
- | 14 | TRBJ2-2 | TRBV27 | CASSLWGGVGELFF | TGTGCCAGCAGTTTATGGGGGGGCGTCGGGGAGCTGTTTTTT
- | 15 | TRBJ1-1 | TRBV9 | CASSAFGGGGTEAFF | TGTGCCAGCAGCGCTTTTGGGGGCGGGGGCACTGAAGCTTTCTTT
TRBD1 | 12 | TRBJ1-2 | TRBV18 | CASSPAGGGYTF | TGTGCCAGCTCACCAGCAGGGGGTGGCTACACCTTC
- | 14 | TRBJ2-6 | TRBV20-1 | CSASGRPGANVLTF | TGCAGTGCTAGTGGGCGGCCTGGGGCCAACGTCCTGACTTTC
- | 16 | TRBJ2-7 | TRBV4-1 | CASSQDPIIASYEQYF | TGCGCCAGCAGCCAAGACCCCATAATCGCGAGCTACGAGCAGTACTTC
- | 15 | TRBJ2-1 | TRBV3-1/TRBV3-2 | CASSQGTELNNEQFF | TGTGCCAGCAGCCAAGGGACCGAACTAAACAATGAGCAGTTCTTC